Below are 16 T cell receptor beta chains sequenced from a single sample in a study of T cell responses to AZD1222 COVID-19 vaccine. Profiled with immunoSEQ multiplex PCR; TCRdb holds only in-frame clones, not every one. The sample lists 150,000 or so clones, 80% to 95% occurring once. This specimen consisted of peripheral blood, obtained 28 days after the second AZD1222 dose. The source of these receptors is an adult who received the AZD1222 COVID-19 vaccine.

The V call is TRBV4-3, the J call TRBJ2-2; no firm D call. The V end was cut by 0 bases, the J end by 0 bases, with 14 bases between. From germline, CDR1 is LGHNA and CDR2 YSLEER. The CDR3 is made up of 18 amino acids. The CDR3 region is CASSQELTGPTNTGELFF. The CDR3 nucleotides are TGCGCCAGCAGCCAAGAACTAACCGGGCCCACGAACACCGGGGAGCTGTTTTTT.

The rearrangement joins TRBV5-8 to TRBJ1-4, with no clear D. Deletions cut 4 bases from V and 7 bases from J, with 17 bases between. CDR3 length: 15 amino acids. The germline gives CDR1 SGHTS, CDR2 YDEGEE. This CDR3 is CASSLRTGLFEKLFF. In DNA, the CDR3 is TGTGCCAGCAGCCTAAGGACCGGATTGTTTGAAAAACTGTTTTTT.

The chain joins TRBV5-1 to TRBJ1-1; a weak D match, TRBD1 (5 bases). The CDR3 totals 14 residues. The V and J ends lost 0 bases and 6 bases respectively, with 12 bases between them. Looked up from germline, CDR1 is SGHRS and CDR2 is YFSETQ. The CDR3 DNA is TGCGCCAGCAGCTTGGAGGGGAATGGAGCTGAAGCTTTCTTT. This gives the protein CASSLEGNGAEAFF.

The genes are TRBV5-8 and TRBJ2-7, with a tentative D call TRBD2 (5 bases). Germline V gene data show CDR1 as SGHTS and CDR2 as YDEGEE. Trimming took 0 bases from V and 9 from J, leaving 7 bases between them. This CDR3 has 11 amino acids. CDR3 loop: CASSLGGRQYF. The CDR3 DNA reads as TGTGCCAGCAGCTTGGGAGGGCGGCAGTACTTC.

The gene calls are TRBV3-1 (or the pseudogene TRBV3-2) and TRBJ2-1, with TRBD2 matching 13 bases. CDR1 is LGHDT, CDR2 YNNKEL, per germline (reference sequence). This CDR3 spans 18 amino acids. Germline trimming cut 0 bases from V and 3 bases from J; bases unmatched to any gene: 5. As DNA, the CDR3 is TGTGCCAGCAGCCAAGAGATCCGACTAGCGGGAGGCTACAATGAGCAGTTCTTC. This codes for CASSQEIRLAGGYNEQFF.

This clone was found once. The V gene is TRBV9, the J gene TRBJ1-1, with a tentative D call TRBD1 (5 bases). CDR1 and CDR2 (germline): SGDLS, YYNGEE. V lost 4 bases to trimming and J lost 8 bases, with 15 bases between them. CDR3 length equals 13 residues. Here the CDR3 reads CASSLEYGAEAFF. CDR3 DNA sequence: TGTGCCAGCAGCCTTGAATACGGGGCCGAAGCTTTCTTT. The complete variable domain, with remaining parts taken from reference TRBV9 and TRBJ1-1, reads DSGVTQTPKHLITATGQRVTLRCSPRSGDLSVYWYQQSLDQGLQFLIQYYNGEERAKGNILERFSAQQFPDLHSELNLSSLELGDSALYFCASSLEYGAEAFFGQGTRLTVV.

The sample holds one count of this clone. The chain carries TRBV14 and TRBJ1-6; D is unclear. V lost 1 base, J lost 14 bases, and 18 bases lay in between. Looked up from germline, CDR1 is SGHDN and CDR2 is FVKESK. This CDR3 region has 15 residues. CDR3 nucleotide sequence: TGTGCCAGCAGCCAAGGATTTTTTTTACAACAAACCCTCCACTTT. It yields the protein CASSQGFFLQQTLHF.

The chain's CDR3 is CASSQDFGTAYNEQFF. CDR3 coding DNA: TGTGCCAGCAGCCAAGATTTCGGGACAGCCTACAATGAGCAGTTCTTC. V is TRBV14 and J is TRBJ2-1; 7 positions match TRBD1. The CDR3 loop spans 16 amino acids. Germline V gives CDR1 SGHDN, CDR2 FVKESK. V lost 0 bases to trimming and J lost 2 bases; unmatched junction nucleotides: 4.

The V and J genes are TRBV10-1 and TRBJ2-2; TRBD2 agrees at 9 bases. The CDR3 covers 17 residues. After removal of 3 bases from V and 5 bases from J, the junction contained 10 bases not matched to a gene. CDR1 WNHNN and CDR2 SYGVQD come from the germline V gene (reference sequence). This CDR3 is CASSDGRLAGETGELFF. The CDR3 DNA reads as TGCGCCAGCAGTGATGGTCGGTTAGCGGGGGAAACCGGGGAGCTGTTTTTT.

This clone showed up just a few times. This rearrangement joins TRBV30 to TRBJ1-2; D might be TRBD1 (5 bases). Per the germline V gene, CDR1 is GTSNPN and CDR2 is SVGIG (reference sequence). The ends were cut back, 2 bases at V and 7 bases at J, with 11 bases in the middle. The CDR3 extends over 12 amino acids. The chain's CDR3 is CAWSYAGGGYTF. In nucleotides, the CDR3 is TGTGCCTGGAGTTATGCCGGGGGTGGCTACACCTTC.

V usage is TRBV11-3 and J usage is TRBJ1-4; D uncertain. The CDR3 is made up of 15 amino acids. Germline assignment: CDR1 SGHNT and CDR2 YENEEA. V was pared by 3 bases and J by 0 bases, with 8 bases between. The CDR3 loop is CASSLLTATNEKLFF. The CDR3 DNA reads as TGTGCCAGCAGCTTGTTGACGGCAACTAATGAAAAACTGTTTTTT.

The CDR3 spells CASSLRGDSTDTQYF. The CDR3 bases are TGTGCCAGCAGCCTACGGGGGGATAGCACAGATACGCAGTATTTT. This chain connects TRBV7-9 to TRBJ2-3; TRBD2 matches at 7 bases. Germline loops: CDR1 SEHNR, CDR2 FQNEAQ (reference sequence). This CDR3 has 15 amino acids. With V trimmed by 5 bases and J by 0 bases, 5 bases remained unmatched.

The chain is built from TRBV9 and TRBJ2-7, with D perhaps matching TRBD2 (6 bases). V was cut by 0 bases and J by 2 bases, with 9 bases left in between. The CDR3 is 14 amino acids. The germline V gene encodes CDR1 SGDLS and CDR2 YYNGEE. The CDR3 DNA reads TGTGCCAGCAGCGTAGGTGGCGGGACCTACGAGCAGTACTTC. It is translated as CASSVGGGTYEQYF.

The V gene is TRBV12-3 or TRBV12-4, the J gene TRBJ1-1, with D uncertain. The CDR3 spans 12 residues. V shed 6 bases and J shed 0 bases, with 5 bases lying between them. The CDR3, as DNA: TGTGCCAGCAGACGGATGAACACTGAAGCTTTCTTT. Its protein is CASRRMNTEAFF.

The chain links TRBV7-2 to TRBJ2-3; 9 nucleotides line up with TRBD2. Germline V gene data show CDR1 as SGHTA and CDR2 as FQGNSA. The CDR3 runs 17 residues. Germline trimming cut 2 bases from V and 3 bases from J; bases unmatched to any gene: 9. The CDR3 sequence: CASSLSASGILTDTQYF. The CDR3 nucleotides read TGTGCCAGCAGCTTATCGGCTAGCGGGATACTAACAGATACGCAGTATTTT.

The J gene is TRBJ2-7, the V gene TRBV25-1; TRBD1 agrees at 8 bases. With V trimmed by 8 bases and J by 2 bases, 8 bases remained unmatched. The germline CDR1 and CDR2 sequences are MGHDK and SYGVNS. This CDR3 has 14 residues. The CDR3 is CASSSDRGAYEQYF. In DNA, the CDR3 is TGTGCCAGCTCTTCAGACAGGGGCGCCTACGAGCAGTACTTC.